Included here is one T cell receptor (beta chain) sequence, with context. Enrollment of patients from Seattle took place during active infection, with longitudinal follow-up. This sample is part of a study of blood T cell repertoires in COVID-19. For the study at large: T cells, B-cell-depleted T cells, or PBMCs supplied cDNA or gDNA.

Data came from immunoSEQ multiplex PCR; TCRdb stores just in-frame clones and leaves some out. The data show roughly 140,000 clones, with approximately 85% seen just once and 6.5% to 9.5% held by the top ten. The clonotype was recovered from a woman aged 60 to 75 with COVID-19, enrolled during active disease. The sequenced material came from peripheral blood.

The CDR3 DNA is TGTGCCAGTAGTACACCGGGACAGCGAACAGATACGCAGTATTTT. Protein sequence: CASSTPGQRTDTQYF. The rearrangement joins TRBV19 to TRBJ2-3, with 7 bases identical to TRBD1. Germline CDR1 LNHDA, CDR2 SQIVND (reference sequence). The V and J ends lost 4 bases and 3 bases, in that order; junction bases with no gene match: 7. The CDR3 runs to 15 residues.